This TCR beta chain was retrieved from a study of shared clonotypes between healthy human individuals. Findings and caveats of the study: The sharing of 4% to 5.5% of naive CD4 clonotypes was seen across a few donors. Rarefaction exposed incomplete sorted-subset sequencing despite large depth. Generally, estimated richness proved larger in naive subsets than it did in memory subsets.

Looked up from germline, CDR1 is SNHLY and CDR2 is FYNNEI. V shed 5 bases and J shed 3 bases, with 11 bases lying between them. The CDR3 is made up of 15 amino acids. Naive CD8 cells, CD45RO-negative and positively selected for CCR7, excluded terminally differentiated effector memory CD45RA+ cells. The authors ran the assay at deep level. Sequencing used immunoSEQ multiplex PCR; TCRdb keeps in-frame clones, though not all of them. The data contain about 820,000 clones, 92% of them singletons. The sample holds one count of this clone. Its antigen is currently unknown. The TCR sequence derives from a young man in good health. Specimen: naive CD8+ T cells sorted from blood. The chain has TRBV2 and TRBJ2-6; D uncertain. Here the CDR3 reads CASSSLRNGANVLTF. The CDR3, as DNA: TGTGCCAGCAGTTCGCTCCGGAATGGGGCCAACGTCCTGACTTTC. The full variable domain, with the rest looked up from reference TRBV2 and TRBJ2-6, is EPEVTQTPSHQVTQMGQEVILRCVPISNHLYFYWYRQILGQKVEFLVSFYNNEISEKSEIFDDQFSVERPDGSNFTLKIRSTKLEDSAMYFCASSSLRNGANVLTFGAGSRLTVL.